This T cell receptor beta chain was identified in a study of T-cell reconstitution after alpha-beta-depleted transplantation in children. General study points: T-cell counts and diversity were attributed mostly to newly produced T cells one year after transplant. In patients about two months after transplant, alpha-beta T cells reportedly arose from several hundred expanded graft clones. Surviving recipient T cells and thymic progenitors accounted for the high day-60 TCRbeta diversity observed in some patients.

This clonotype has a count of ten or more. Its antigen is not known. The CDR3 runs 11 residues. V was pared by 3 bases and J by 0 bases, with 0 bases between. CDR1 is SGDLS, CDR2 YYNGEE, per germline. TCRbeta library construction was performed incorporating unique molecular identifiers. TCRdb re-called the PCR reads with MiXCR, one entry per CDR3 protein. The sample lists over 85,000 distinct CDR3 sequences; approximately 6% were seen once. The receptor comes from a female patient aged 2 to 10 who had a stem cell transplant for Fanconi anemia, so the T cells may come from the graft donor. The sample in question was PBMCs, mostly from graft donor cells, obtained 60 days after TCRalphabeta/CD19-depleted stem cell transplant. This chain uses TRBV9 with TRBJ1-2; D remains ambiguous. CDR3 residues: CASSANYGYTF. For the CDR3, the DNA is TGTGCCAGCAGCGCTAACTATGGCTACACCTTC.